The next 8 T cell receptor beta chains were all read from a single sample in a study of technical replicates of blood from several donors. The repertoire was sequenced with immunoSEQ multiplex PCR; TCRdb's copy has only in-frame clones and lacks some. The repertoire holds more than 60,000 clones, with 85% to 95% as singletons. The sample consisted of T cells isolated from PBMCs. These receptors were taken from a human donor in good health.

The chain uses TRBV9 and TRBJ2-1, with TRBD2 matching over 7 bases. This CDR3 is 14 amino acids long. The V gene end was trimmed by 3 bases and the J gene end by 3 bases; junction bases not matched to a gene: 3. Germline V gene data show CDR1 as SGDLS and CDR2 as YYNGEE. The CDR3 sequence: CASSGASGYNEQFF. The CDR3 bases are TGTGCCAGCAGCGGGGCTAGCGGCTACAATGAGCAGTTCTTC. Filled out from reference TRBV9 and TRBJ2-1, the complete variable domain reads DSGVTQTPKHLITATGQRVTLRCSPRSGDLSVYWYQQSLDQGLQFLIQYYNGEERAKGNILERFSAQQFPDLHSELNLSSLELGDSALYFCASSGASGYNEQFFGPGTRLTVL.

The V and J genes are TRBV11-2 and TRBJ1-1; D may be TRBD1 (6 bases). The germline gives CDR1 SGHAT, CDR2 FQNNGV. Trimming cost V 0 bases and J 1 base, with 12 bases left between them. The CDR3 is made up of 16 amino acids. The CDR3 sequence: CASSLESGGPNTEAFF. The CDR3 nucleotides read TGTGCCAGCAGCTTAGAATCGGGGGGCCCGAACACTGAAGCTTTCTTT.

J is TRBJ2-1 and V is TRBV6-1; perhaps TRBD1 as D (5 bases). CDR1 is MNHNS and CDR2 is SASEGT in the germline V gene. The CDR3 spans 13 residues. Trimming stripped 6 bases from V and 7 bases from J, with 13 bases between. The CDR3 protein is CASRASTVNEQFF. In nucleotides, the CDR3 is TGTGCCAGCAGGGCTTCGACAGTTAATGAGCAGTTCTTC.

The V gene is TRBV19, the J gene TRBJ2-7; D gene uncertain. Deletions cut 4 bases from V and 3 bases from J, with 13 bases between. This CDR3 region has 14 residues. Germline V gene sequence: CDR1 LNHDA, CDR2 SQIVND (reference sequence). CDR3 sequence reads: CASSNQVLGYEQYF. CDR3 bases: TGTGCCAGTAGTAACCAGGTCTTAGGCTACGAGCAGTACTTC.

The V and J genes are TRBV13 and TRBJ2-5; TRBD2 matches at 8 bases. Germline loops: CDR1 PRHDT, CDR2 FYEKMQ (reference sequence). Trimming cost V 5 bases and J 5 bases; bases outside gene matches: 7. This CDR3 contains 14 residues. The CDR3, as DNA: TGTGCCAGCAGCCCCGGCGGGGGGTTGGAGACCCAGTACTTC. Translating it yields CASSPGGGLETQYF.

This chain uses TRBV27 with TRBJ2-7; D might be TRBD1 (6 bases). This CDR3 has 14 residues. V lost 8 bases and J lost 1, with 15 bases in between. In germline, CDR1 is MNHEY, CDR2 SMNVEV (reference sequence). CDR3 amino acids: CASGLTGISYEQYF. DNA for the CDR3: TGTGCCAGCGGCCTGACAGGTATTTCCTACGAGCAGTACTTC.

The chain recombines TRBV28 with TRBJ2-5, with a possible D match to TRBD1 (8 bases). The germline gives CDR1 MDHEN, CDR2 SYDVKM. V was shortened by 10 bases and J by 4 bases, with 19 bases between the two germline ends. The CDR3 is 14 residues long. The CDR3 DNA sequence: TGTGCCACCGTAGACAGGGGCGGGGGAGAGACCCAGTACTTC. As protein: CATVDRGGGETQYF.

The chain recombines TRBV5-4 with TRBJ2-5; unclear D gene. This CDR3 has 15 residues. Trimming removed 1 base at V and 2 bases at J, with 12 bases between. Looked up from germline, CDR1 is SGHNT and CDR2 is YYREEE (reference sequence). The CDR3 region has the DNA TGTGCCAGCAGCTTGCAAGTTGTTACTCAAGAGACCCAGTACTTC. Protein: CASSLQVVTQETQYF.